One and the same sample provided the 26 T cell receptor beta chains below, sequenced in a study of cytomegalovirus exposure and HLA in healthy donors. The PCR ran on 60 Vbeta and 13 Jbeta primers. The assay was immunoSEQ multiplex PCR, and TCRdb's table has in-frame clones only and misses some. The data show roughly 120,000 clones, around 80% seen once. Input material: PBMCs. These receptors all come from a man aged 50 to 59 in good health and CMV-seronegative.

V and J are TRBV18 and TRBJ1-4, with unresolved D. The CDR3 covers 14 residues. Germline loops: CDR1 KGHSH, CDR2 LQKENI. V was shortened by 10 bases and J by 3 bases, with 15 bases between the two germline ends. The CDR3 bases are TGTGCCACTCCGGCAGGTCAGTCTAATGAAAAACTGTTTTTT. It codes for CATPAGQSNEKLFF.

The V call is TRBV28, the J call TRBJ1-5; D gene ambiguous. Trimming took off 6 bases at V and 0 bases at J, with 12 bases between the two ends. CDR3 length equals 15 residues. The germline CDR1 and CDR2 sequences are MDHEN and SYDVKM. CDR3 DNA sequence: TGTGCCAGCAGATCGGTCGATTTTAGCAATCAGCCCCAGCATTTT. Encoded protein: CASRSVDFSNQPQHF.

Concerning this clone itself: The same CDR3 can be traced to other DNA sequences in this sample. The chain joins TRBV7-9 to TRBJ2-7; 8 bases line up with TRBD1. The CDR3 extends over 14 amino acids. CDR1 and CDR2 from the germline V gene are SEHNR and FQNEAQ (reference sequence). V trimming: 5 bases; J trimming: 1 base; junction bases outside the gene matches: 4. The CDR3 sequence is CASSPRTGSYEQYV. Here the CDR3 DNA reads TGTGCCAGCAGCCCCCGGACAGGGTCCTACGAGCAGTACGTC.

The chain recombines TRBV7-8 with TRBJ1-2; 10 nucleotides match TRBD1. The germline V gene has CDR1 SGHVS and CDR2 FQNEAQ. The CDR3 has 15 amino acids. Trimming cost V 5 bases and J 4 bases; bases outside gene matches: 7. CDR3 in amino acids: CASSIRTGGVYGYTF. Written as DNA, the CDR3 is TGTGCCAGCAGCATAAGGACAGGGGGGGTCTATGGCTACACCTTC. Variable domain in full (rest from reference TRBV7-8 and TRBJ1-2): GAGVSQSPRYKVAKRGQDVALRCDPISGHVSLFWYQQALGQGPEFLTYFQNEAQLDKSGLPSDRFFAERPEGSVSTLKIQRTQQEDSAVYLCASSIRTGGVYGYTFGSGTRLTVV.

The rearrangement uses TRBV4-3 and TRBJ2-2; TRBD1 matches 7 bases. The CDR3 covers 13 residues. With V trimmed by 4 bases and J by 6 bases, 2 bases remained unmatched. Germline values: CDR1 LGHNA, CDR2 YSLEER. The CDR3 loop reads CASSPGTAGELFF. For the CDR3, the DNA is TGCGCCAGCAGCCCCGGGACAGCCGGGGAGCTGTTTTTT.

This clone has just a few counts. The chain carries TRBV5-6 and TRBJ2-4; 7 positions agree with TRBD1. This CDR3 is built from 14 residues. J gave up 7 bases and V 3 bases, and 7 bases lay outside the gene matches. Germline assignment: CDR1 SGHDT and CDR2 YYEEEE. The CDR3 region is CASSSISTGNIQYF. DNA for the CDR3: TGTGCCAGCAGCTCGATATCGACAGGGAACATTCAGTACTTC.

The V gene is TRBV4-2, the J gene TRBJ1-6, with a possible D match to TRBD1 (5 bases). CDR3 size: 16 residues. Trimming left V 0 bases short and J 7 bases short, with 13 bases between. Germline CDR1 LGHNA, CDR2 YNFKEQ. Here the CDR3 reads CASSQDARGGNSPLHF. The CDR3 DNA reads as TGTGCCAGCAGCCAAGATGCAAGGGGCGGAAATTCACCCCTCCACTTT.

The sample holds one count of this clone. The genes are TRBV6-5 and TRBJ2-7; D is possibly TRBD1 (6 bases). The CDR3 has 13 amino acids. Germline CDR1 and CDR2: MNHEY and SVGAGI. V lost 5 bases to trimming and J lost 2 bases, with 10 bases between them. CDR3 protein: CASSPRQAYEQYF. CDR3 nucleotide sequence: TGTGCCAGCAGTCCCAGACAGGCCTACGAGCAGTACTTC.

The CDR3 is CASSTGQGSPLHF. Written as DNA, the CDR3 is TGTGCCAGCTCAACGGGACAGGGCTCACCCCTCCACTTT. The chain is built from TRBV18 and TRBJ1-6, with 9 nucleotides matching TRBD1. The germline gives CDR1 KGHSH, CDR2 LQKENI. V lost 5 bases to trimming and J lost 10 bases; unmatched junction nucleotides: 3. CDR3 length: 13 amino acids.

This clone has just a few counts. The chain uses TRBV25-1 and TRBJ2-5; 10 positions match TRBD2. V was clipped by 2 bases and J by 2 bases; unmatched bases: 5. In germline, CDR1 is MGHDK, CDR2 SYGVNS. The CDR3 length is 16 residues. The DNA for the CDR3 is TGTGCCAGCAGTGAAGGGGCGACTAGCGGGCAAGAGACCCAGTACTTC. Its protein product is CASSEGATSGQETQYF.

V and J are TRBV12-5 and TRBJ1-5, with 7 bases lining up with TRBD1. Per the germline V gene, CDR1 is LGHNT and CDR2 is FRNRAP. V lost 1 base and J lost 11; bases outside the gene matches: 17. CDR3 length: 17 amino acids. Here the CDR3 reads CASGLGPQGQKETAQHF. The CDR3, as DNA: TGTGCTAGTGGTTTGGGTCCTCAGGGACAGAAAGAAACGGCCCAGCATTTT.

The V and J genes are TRBV6-5 and TRBJ1-6, with TRBD1 identical over 8 bases. Germline CDR1 and CDR2: MNHEY and SVGAGI. With V trimmed by 6 bases and J by 9 bases, 7 bases remained unmatched. The CDR3 contains 14 residues. CDR3 DNA: TGTGCCAGCAGACGGGGGGACAGGTTTTCACCCCTCCACTTT. Its protein product is CASRRGDRFSPLHF.

The chain has TRBV29-1 and TRBJ2-5; TRBD2 matches at 10 bases. The CDR3 is 14 residues long. V was pared by 8 bases and J by 2 bases, with 8 bases of the junction left unmatched. CDR1 is SQVTM, CDR2 ANQGSEA, per germline. CDR3 bases: TGCAGCATTGCTGTTAGCGGGGGGCAAGAGACCCAGTACTTC. Residues: CSIAVSGGQETQYF. Full variable domain (outside the CDR3, taken from reference TRBV29-1 and TRBJ2-5): SAVISQKPSRDICQRGTSLTIQCQVDSQVTMMFWYRQQPGQSLTLIATANQGSEATYESGFVIDKFPISRPNLTFSTLTVSNMSPEDSSIYLCSIAVSGGQETQYFGPGTRLLVL.

This chain joins TRBV7-2 and TRBJ1-1; D perhaps matches TRBD1 (6 bases). V lost 5 bases and J lost 5, with 18 bases in between. The CDR3 sequence is 15 residues long. The germline V gene has CDR1 SGHTA and CDR2 FQGNSA. As DNA, the CDR3 is TGTGCCAGCAGCCTCCGAGGCGGGGGCGATACTGAAGCTTTCTTT. Its protein product is CASSLRGGGDTEAFF.

The chain carries TRBV7-2 and TRBJ1-1; 7 nucleotides align to TRBD1. With V trimmed by 5 bases and J by 2 bases, 11 bases remained unmatched. CDR1 SGHTA and CDR2 FQGNSA come from the germline V gene. The CDR3 spans 16 residues. The CDR3 region is CASSLFTGGGNTEAFF. In DNA form, the CDR3 reads TGTGCCAGCAGCCTTTTCACGGGAGGGGGCAACACTGAAGCTTTCTTT.

The table lists this clone with a few counts. This chain uses TRBV19 with TRBJ2-2, with 13 bases matching TRBD2. Losses at the gene ends were 7 bases for V and 4 bases for J; bases not matched to a gene: 15. Germline V CDR1 and CDR2: LNHDA, SQIVND (reference sequence). The length of the CDR3 is 19 residues. The CDR3 DNA follows: TGTGCCAGTACCCGCTCCCCACTAGCGGGGGGGCTTGGCACCGGGGAGCTGTTTTTT. It yields the protein CASTRSPLAGGLGTGELFF.

This clone has more than one count but fewer than ten. This rearrangement joins TRBV30 to TRBJ1-2; D is possibly TRBD1 (6 bases). The CDR3 loop spans 12 amino acids. Trimming removed 3 bases at V and 8 bases at J, with 13 bases between. From germline, CDR1 is GTSNPN and CDR2 SVGIG (reference sequence). The CDR3: CAWRVGGAGYTF. As DNA, the CDR3 is TGTGCCTGGAGAGTGGGGGGGGCAGGCTACACCTTC.

V and J are TRBV18 and TRBJ1-6; the D gene is possibly TRBD1 (6 bases). CDR3 size: 15 residues. Trimming stripped 3 bases from V and 7 bases from J, with 13 bases between. Germline loops: CDR1 KGHSH, CDR2 LQKENI. The CDR3 sequence is CASSPETGANSPLHF. CDR3 sequence (DNA): TGTGCCAGCTCACCCGAGACAGGCGCAAATTCACCCCTCCACTTT. Complete variable domain (other parts from reference TRBV18 and TRBJ1-6): NAGVMQNPRHLVRRRGQEARLRCSPMKGHSHVYWYRQLPEEGLKFMVYLQKENIIDESGMPKERFSAEFPKEGPSILRIQQVVRGDSAAYFCASSPETGANSPLHFGNGTRLTVT.

V usage is TRBV9 and J usage is TRBJ1-3; D remains ambiguous. V lost 3 bases and J 4 bases, leaving 14 bases between the germline ends. This CDR3 has 15 residues. From germline, CDR1 is SGDLS and CDR2 YYNGEE. The CDR3 DNA follows: TGTGCCAGCAGCGCCAACCCTGGTCGGGGAAACACCATATATTTT. Translated, it gives CASSANPGRGNTIYF.

The chain couples TRBV28 to TRBJ1-2; TRBD1 agrees at 7 bases. V was pared by 6 bases and J by 7 bases, with 8 bases of the junction left unmatched. Germline loops: CDR1 MDHEN, CDR2 SYDVKM. CDR3 length equals 13 residues. In DNA, the CDR3 is TGTGCCAGCAGAAGACAGGGCCCCCGTGGCTACACCTTC. It specifies CASRRQGPRGYTF.

The chain joins TRBV9 to TRBJ1-2; 10 nucleotides line up with TRBD1. Losses at the gene ends were 4 bases for V and 7 bases for J; bases not matched to a gene: 10. The germline CDR1 and CDR2 sequences are SGDLS and YYNGEE. The CDR3 extends over 15 amino acids. Here the CDR3 reads CASSPSGTGDFGYTF. In DNA, the CDR3 is TGTGCCAGCAGCCCCAGTGGGACAGGGGATTTTGGCTACACCTTC. Complete variable domain (other parts from reference TRBV9 and TRBJ1-2): DSGVTQTPKHLITATGQRVTLRCSPRSGDLSVYWYQQSLDQGLQFLIQYYNGEERAKGNILERFSAQQFPDLHSELNLSSLELGDSALYFCASSPSGTGDFGYTFGSGTRLTVV.

V gene TRBV4-2 combines with J gene TRBJ2-3; 10 bases align to TRBD1. The CDR3 is made up of 21 amino acids. The germline V gene has CDR1 LGHNA and CDR2 YNFKEQ. J gave up 2 bases and V 0 bases, and 17 bases lay outside the gene matches. CDR3 residues: CASSQELRDRGISQITDTQYF. The CDR3, as DNA: TGTGCCAGCAGCCAAGAGCTCCGGGACAGGGGAATATCACAGATCACAGATACGCAGTATTTT.

The V and J genes are TRBV7-9 and TRBJ2-2, with TRBD2 matching over 9 bases. This CDR3 is 15 amino acids long. Per germline, CDR1 SEHNR and CDR2 FQNEAQ (reference sequence). Losses at the gene ends were 3 bases for V and 4 bases for J; bases not matched to a gene: 3. The CDR3 region has the DNA TGTGCCAGCAGCTTTTTGCGGGGGGGCACCGGGGAGCTGTTTTTT. Amino acids: CASSFLRGGTGELFF.

A remark on this clone: Within the sample, other DNA sequences also encode this same CDR3. V usage is TRBV5-1 and J usage is TRBJ1-2, with TRBD1 as a possible D gene (5 bases). Germline lookup yields CDR1 SGHRS and CDR2 YFSETQ. V was pared by 4 bases and J by 4 bases, with 17 bases between. This CDR3 has 15 amino acids. The CDR3: CASSLSGPGVYGYTF. The CDR3 DNA sequence: TGCGCCAGCAGCCTATCGGGACCGGGGGTCTATGGCTACACCTTC.

The chain carries TRBV2 and TRBJ1-2; D call uncertain. V lost 8 bases and J lost 7, with 11 bases in between. Germline V gene sequence: CDR1 SNHLY, CDR2 FYNNEI. There are 11 residues in the CDR3. The CDR3 reads CASERVGGYTF. CDR3 nucleotides: TGTGCCAGCGAGAGGGTGGGTGGCTACACCTTC.

The chain carries TRBV7-9 and TRBJ1-2; D remains unclear. The germline V gene has CDR1 SEHNR and CDR2 FQNEAQ (reference sequence). The V end was cut by 0 bases, the J end by 4 bases, with 9 bases between. The CDR3 runs 14 residues. CDR3 region: CASSLASGPYGYTF. Written as DNA, the CDR3 is TGTGCCAGCAGCTTAGCTTCTGGGCCCTATGGCTACACCTTC.